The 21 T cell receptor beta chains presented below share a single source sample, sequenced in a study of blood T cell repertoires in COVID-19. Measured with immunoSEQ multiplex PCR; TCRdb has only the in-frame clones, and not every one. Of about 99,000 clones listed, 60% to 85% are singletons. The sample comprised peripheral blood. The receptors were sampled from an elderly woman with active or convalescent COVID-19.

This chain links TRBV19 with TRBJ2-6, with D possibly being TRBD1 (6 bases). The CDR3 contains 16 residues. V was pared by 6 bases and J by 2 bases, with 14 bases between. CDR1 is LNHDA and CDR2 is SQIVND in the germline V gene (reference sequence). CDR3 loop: CASRSGDITGANVLTF. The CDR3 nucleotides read TGTGCCAGTAGATCAGGGGATATTACTGGGGCCAACGTCCTGACTTTC.

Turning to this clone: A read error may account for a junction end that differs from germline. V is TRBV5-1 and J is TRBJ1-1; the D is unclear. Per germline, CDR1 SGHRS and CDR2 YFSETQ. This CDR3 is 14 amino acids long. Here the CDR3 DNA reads TGTGCCAGCGGCCTTGGGAGCCAACTCACTGAAGCTTTCTTT. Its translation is CASGLGSQLTEAFF.

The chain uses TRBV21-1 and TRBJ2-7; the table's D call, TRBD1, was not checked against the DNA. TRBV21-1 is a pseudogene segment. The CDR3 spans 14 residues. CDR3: CASRFRDRAYEQYF. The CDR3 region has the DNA TGTGCCAGCCGCTTCCGGGACAGGGCCTACGAGCAGTACTTC.

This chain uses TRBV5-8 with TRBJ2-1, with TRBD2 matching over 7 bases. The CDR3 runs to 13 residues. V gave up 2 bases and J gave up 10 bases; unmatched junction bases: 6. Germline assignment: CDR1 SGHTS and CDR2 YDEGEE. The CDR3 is CASSLLLAREQFF. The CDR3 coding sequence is TGTGCCAGCAGCTTACTACTAGCGCGAGAGCAGTTCTTC.

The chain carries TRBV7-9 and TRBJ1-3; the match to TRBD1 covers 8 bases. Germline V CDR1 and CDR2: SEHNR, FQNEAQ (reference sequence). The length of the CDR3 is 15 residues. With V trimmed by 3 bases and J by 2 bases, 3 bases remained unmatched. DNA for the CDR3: TGTGCCAGCAGCTTTCGGGGACAGGCTGGAAACACCATATATTTT. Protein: CASSFRGQAGNTIYF.

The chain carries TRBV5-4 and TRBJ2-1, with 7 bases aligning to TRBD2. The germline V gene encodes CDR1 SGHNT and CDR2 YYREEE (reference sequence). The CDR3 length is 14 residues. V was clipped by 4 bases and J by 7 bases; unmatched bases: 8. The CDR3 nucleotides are TGTGCCAGCAGCCCGCGGGGAGGGGTTAATGAGCAGTTCTTC. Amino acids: CASSPRGGVNEQFF.

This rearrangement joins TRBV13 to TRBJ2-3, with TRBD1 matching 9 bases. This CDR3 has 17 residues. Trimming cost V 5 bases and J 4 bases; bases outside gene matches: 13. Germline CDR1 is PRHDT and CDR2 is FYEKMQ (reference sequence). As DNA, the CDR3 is TGTGCCAGCAGCCCTAGACACAGGGGGCGCACCGCAGATACGCAGTATTTT. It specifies CASSPRHRGRTADTQYF.

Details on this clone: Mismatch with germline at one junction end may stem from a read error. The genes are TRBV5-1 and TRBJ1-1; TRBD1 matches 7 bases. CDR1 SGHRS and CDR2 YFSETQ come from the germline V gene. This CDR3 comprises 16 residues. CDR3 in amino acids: CASSLEDRRVGTEAFF. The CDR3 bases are TGTGCCAGCAGCTTGGAGGACAGGAGAGTGGGCACTGAAGCTTTCTTT. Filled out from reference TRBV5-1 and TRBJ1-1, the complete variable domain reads KAGVTQTPRYLIKTRGQQVTLSCSPISGHRSVSWYQQTPGQGLQFLFEYFSETQRNKGNFPGRFSGRQFSNSRSEMNVSTLELGDSALYLCASSLEDRRVGTEAFFGQGTRLTVV.

In DNA, the CDR3 is TGTGCCAGCGAATTCGGACAGGGGTTTTTTGGCTACACCTTC. The encoded protein is CASEFGQGFFGYTF. This chain joins TRBV6-5 and TRBJ1-2; 9 bases line up with TRBD1. This CDR3 has 14 residues. Trimming removed 8 bases from V and 7 bases from J; junction bases left unmatched: 11. Germline CDR1 reads MNHEY; CDR2 reads SVGAGI.

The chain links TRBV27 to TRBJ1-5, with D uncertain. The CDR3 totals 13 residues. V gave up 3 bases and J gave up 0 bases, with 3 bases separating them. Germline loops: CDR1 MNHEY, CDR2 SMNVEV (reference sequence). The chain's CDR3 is CASSFRSNQPQHF. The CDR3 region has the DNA TGTGCCAGCAGTTTTCGTAGCAATCAGCCCCAGCATTTT.

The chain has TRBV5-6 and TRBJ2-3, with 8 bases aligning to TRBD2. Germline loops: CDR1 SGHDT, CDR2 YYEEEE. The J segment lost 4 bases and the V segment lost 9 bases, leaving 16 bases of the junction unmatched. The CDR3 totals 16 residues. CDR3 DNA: TGTGCCACCCACCTAAATGGGCGGGAGGTTTCAGATACGCAGTATTTT. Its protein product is CATHLNGREVSDTQYF.

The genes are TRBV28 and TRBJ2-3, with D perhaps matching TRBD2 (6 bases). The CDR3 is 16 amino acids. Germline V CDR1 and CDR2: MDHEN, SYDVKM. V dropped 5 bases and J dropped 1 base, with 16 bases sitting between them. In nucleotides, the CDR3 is TGTGCCAGCAGTCTCGACCGGGAGATTGGCACAGATACGCAGTATTTT. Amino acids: CASSLDREIGTDTQYF.

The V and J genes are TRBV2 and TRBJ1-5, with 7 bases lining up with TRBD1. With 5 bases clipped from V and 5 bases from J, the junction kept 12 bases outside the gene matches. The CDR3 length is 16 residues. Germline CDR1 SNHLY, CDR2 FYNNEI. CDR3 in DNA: TGTGCCAGCAGTCGGACAGGTCGCTTGGGACATCAGCCCCAGCATTTT. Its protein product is CASSRTGRLGHQPQHF.

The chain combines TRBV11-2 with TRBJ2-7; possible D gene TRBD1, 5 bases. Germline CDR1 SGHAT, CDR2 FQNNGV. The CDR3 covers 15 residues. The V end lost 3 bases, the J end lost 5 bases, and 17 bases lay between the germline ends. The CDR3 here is CASSFRARVVDEQYF. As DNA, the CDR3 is TGTGCCAGCAGCTTCCGCGCCAGGGTAGTCGACGAGCAGTACTTC.

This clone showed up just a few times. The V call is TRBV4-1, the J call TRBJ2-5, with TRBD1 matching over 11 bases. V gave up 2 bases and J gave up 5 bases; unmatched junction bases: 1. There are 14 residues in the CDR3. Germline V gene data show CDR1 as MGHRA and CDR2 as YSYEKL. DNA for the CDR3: TGCGCCAGCAGCCAAAGGACAGGGGGCGAGACCCAGTACTTC. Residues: CASSQRTGGETQYF.

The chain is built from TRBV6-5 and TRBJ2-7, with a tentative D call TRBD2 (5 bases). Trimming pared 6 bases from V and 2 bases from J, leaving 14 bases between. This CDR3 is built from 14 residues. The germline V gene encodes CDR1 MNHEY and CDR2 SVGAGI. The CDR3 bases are TGTGCCAGCAGACCCACCGGACTGCCCTACGAGCAGTACTTC. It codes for CASRPTGLPYEQYF.

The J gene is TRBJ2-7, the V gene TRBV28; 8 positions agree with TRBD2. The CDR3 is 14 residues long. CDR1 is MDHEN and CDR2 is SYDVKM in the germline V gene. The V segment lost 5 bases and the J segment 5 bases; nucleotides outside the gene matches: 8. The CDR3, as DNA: TGTGCCAGCAGTCTCCAAGCGGGAGTCAACGAGCAGTACTTC. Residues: CASSLQAGVNEQYF.

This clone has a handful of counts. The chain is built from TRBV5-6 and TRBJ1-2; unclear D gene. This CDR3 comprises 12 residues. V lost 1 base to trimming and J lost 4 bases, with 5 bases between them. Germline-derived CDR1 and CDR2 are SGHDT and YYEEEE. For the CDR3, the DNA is TGTGCCAGCAGCTTGCGGTCCTATGGCTACACCTTC. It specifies CASSLRSYGYTF.

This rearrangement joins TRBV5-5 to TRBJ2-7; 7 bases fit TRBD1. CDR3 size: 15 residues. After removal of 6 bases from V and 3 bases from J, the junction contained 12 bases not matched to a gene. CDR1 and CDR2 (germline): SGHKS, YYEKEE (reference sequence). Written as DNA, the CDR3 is TGTGCCAGCAAACACGGGACAGAGGTCGGCTACGAGCAGTACTTC. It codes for CASKHGTEVGYEQYF.

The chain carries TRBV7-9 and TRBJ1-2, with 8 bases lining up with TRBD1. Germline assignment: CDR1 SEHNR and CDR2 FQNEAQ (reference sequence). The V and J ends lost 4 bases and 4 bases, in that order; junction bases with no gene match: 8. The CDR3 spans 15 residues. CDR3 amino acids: CASSSPDRDIYGYTF. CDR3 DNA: TGTGCCAGCAGCTCACCGGACAGGGACATCTATGGCTACACCTTC.

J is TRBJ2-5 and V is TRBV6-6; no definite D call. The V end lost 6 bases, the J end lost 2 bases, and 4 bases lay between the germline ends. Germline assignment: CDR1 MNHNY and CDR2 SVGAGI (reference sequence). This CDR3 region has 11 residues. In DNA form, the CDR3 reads TGTGCCAGCAGCCAGCAAGAGACCCAGTACTTC. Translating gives CASSQQETQYF.